Here is one T cell receptor (beta chain) with its context. The data belong to a study of sequential checkpoint blockade in melanoma. Overall study: Randomization was 1:1 between first-line nivolumab→ipilimumab and ipilimumab→nivolumab. After both sequences, patients received maintenance nivolumab.

The germline V gene encodes CDR1 SGHVS and CDR2 FNYEAQ. With 6 bases removed from V and 2 bases from J, the gap between germline ends came to 11 bases. CDR3 length: 13 residues. This table comes from immunoSEQ multiplex PCR, and its TCRdb copy is limited to in-frame clones, with some not included. The sample has about 20,000 clones; around two thirds are singletons. Treatment defined: randomized to nivolumab then ipilimumab (arm A) or the reverse (arm B). No patient had prior DNA-damaging chemotherapy. From thawed PBMCs, live CD3+CD8+ cells negative for CD19 and CD56 were sorted. V is TRBV7-6 and J is TRBJ2-7; possible D gene TRBD1, 5 bases. The material was CD8+ T cells sorted from blood (inferred from file names), obtained from a patient given nivolumab and ipilimumab in sequence. This clonotype was sampled from a human donor with melanoma. Here the CDR3 DNA reads TGTGCCAGCAGTTACTCGGACACCTACGAGCAGTACTTC. This gives the protein CASSYSDTYEQYF.